The clone carrying this TCR beta chain came up many times. What it binds is not known. The data belong to a study of tumor and adjacent non-tumor tissue in lung cancer. Whole-study findings and limits: Tumor tissue had significantly higher TCR diversity than normal lung. Tumor TCR diversity, when higher, was linked to shorter survival.

This sample's RNA came from whole unsorted tissue. The normal lung tissue was taken more than 3 cm from the tumor edge. The library came from three nested PCR rounds adapted from ARM-PCR protocols. In TCRdb, the multiplex PCR reads were re-called with MiXCR into one record per CDR3 protein. Of nearly 50,000 distinct CDR3 sequences in the sample, roughly 60% were seen once. The trim removed 1 base at V and 6 bases at J, leaving 18 bases unmatched. The CDR3 has 20 residues. Germline-derived CDR1 and CDR2 are SGHAT and FQNNGV. The V gene is TRBV11-2, the J gene TRBJ2-1; 10 bases are shared with TRBD1. Material: distant non-tumor lung tissue. The TCR comes from a woman aged 70-85 years with non-small cell lung cancer. The CDR3 sequence is CASSLGLRDRGREGRNEQFF. The CDR3 DNA sequence: TGTGCCAGCAGCTTAGGCCTCCGGGACAGGGGACGGGAAGGGCGCAATGAGCAGTTCTTC. Full variable domain (missing parts from reference TRBV11-2 and TRBJ2-1): EAGVAQSPRYKIIEKRQSVAFWCNPISGHATLYWYQQILGQGPKLLIQFQNNGVVDDSQLPKDRFSAERLKGVDSTLKIQPAKLEDSAVYLCASSLGLRDRGREGRNEQFFGPGTRLTVL.